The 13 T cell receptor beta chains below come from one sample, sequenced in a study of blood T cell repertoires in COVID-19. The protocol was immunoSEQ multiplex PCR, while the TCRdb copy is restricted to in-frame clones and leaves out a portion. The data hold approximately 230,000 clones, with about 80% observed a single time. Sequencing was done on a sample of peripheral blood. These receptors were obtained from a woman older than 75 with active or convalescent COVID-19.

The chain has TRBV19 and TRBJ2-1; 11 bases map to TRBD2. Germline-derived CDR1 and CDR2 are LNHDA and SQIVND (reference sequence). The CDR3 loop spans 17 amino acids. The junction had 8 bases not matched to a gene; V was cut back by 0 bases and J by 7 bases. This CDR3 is CASSIDPTSGRRNEQFF. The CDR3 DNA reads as TGTGCCAGTAGTATAGATCCCACTAGCGGGAGAAGGAATGAGCAGTTCTTC.

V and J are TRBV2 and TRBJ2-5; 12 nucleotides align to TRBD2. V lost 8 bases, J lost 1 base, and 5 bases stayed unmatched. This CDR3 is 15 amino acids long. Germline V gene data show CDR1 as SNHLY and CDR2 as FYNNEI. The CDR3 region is CASRSLAGGQETQYF. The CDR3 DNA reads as TGTGCCAGCCGATCACTAGCGGGGGGCCAAGAGACCCAGTACTTC.

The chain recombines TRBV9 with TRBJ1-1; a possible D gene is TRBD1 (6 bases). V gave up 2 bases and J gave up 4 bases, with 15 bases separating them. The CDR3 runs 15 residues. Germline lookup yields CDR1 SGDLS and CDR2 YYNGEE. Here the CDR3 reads CASSVTGSTSTEAFF. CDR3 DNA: TGTGCCAGCAGCGTCACAGGGTCGACGAGCACTGAAGCTTTCTTT.

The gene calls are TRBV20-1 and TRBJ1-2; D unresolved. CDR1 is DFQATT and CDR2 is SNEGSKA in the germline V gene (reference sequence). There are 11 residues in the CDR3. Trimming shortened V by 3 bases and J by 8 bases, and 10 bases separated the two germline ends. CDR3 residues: CSASYAGGYTF. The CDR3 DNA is TGCAGTGCTAGTTATGCCGGGGGCTACACCTTC.

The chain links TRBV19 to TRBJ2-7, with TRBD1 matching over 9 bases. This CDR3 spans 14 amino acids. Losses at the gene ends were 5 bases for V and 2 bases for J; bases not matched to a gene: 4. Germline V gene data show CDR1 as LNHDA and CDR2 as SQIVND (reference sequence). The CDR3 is CASSPGTGTYEQYF. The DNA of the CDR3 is TGTGCCAGTAGTCCCGGGACAGGGACCTACGAGCAGTACTTC.

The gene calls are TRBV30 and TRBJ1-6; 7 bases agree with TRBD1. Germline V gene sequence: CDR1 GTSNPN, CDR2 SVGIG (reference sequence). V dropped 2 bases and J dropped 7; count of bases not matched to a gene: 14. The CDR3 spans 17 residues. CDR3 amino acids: CAWSTRGTDYFNSPLHF. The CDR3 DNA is TGTGCCTGGAGTACCCGGGGGACAGACTACTTCAATTCACCCCTCCACTTT. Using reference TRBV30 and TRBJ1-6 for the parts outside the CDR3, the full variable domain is SQTIHQWPATLVQPVGSPLSLECTVEGTSNPNLYWYRQAAGRGLQLLFYSVGIGQISSEVPQNLSASRPQDRQFILSSKKLLLSDSGFYLCAWSTRGTDYFNSPLHFGNGTRLTVT.

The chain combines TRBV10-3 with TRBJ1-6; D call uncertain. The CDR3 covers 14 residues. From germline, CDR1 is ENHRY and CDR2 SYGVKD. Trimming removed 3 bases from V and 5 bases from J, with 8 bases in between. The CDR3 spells CAISDGGNNSPLHF. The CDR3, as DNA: TGTGCCATCAGTGATGGAGGGAATAATTCACCCCTCCACTTT.

The CDR3 DNA reads as TGTGCCAGCAGGGGTACCCAGACAGGGCCTGGAAACACCATATATTTT. Its translation: CASRGTQTGPGNTIYF. The V call is TRBV3-1 (or the pseudogene TRBV3-2), the J call TRBJ1-3; 7 bases are a match to TRBD1. The CDR3 consists of 16 residues. Trimming removed 6 bases from V and 2 bases from J; junction bases left unmatched: 10. Germline V lookup: CDR1 LGHDT, CDR2 YNNKEL (reference sequence).

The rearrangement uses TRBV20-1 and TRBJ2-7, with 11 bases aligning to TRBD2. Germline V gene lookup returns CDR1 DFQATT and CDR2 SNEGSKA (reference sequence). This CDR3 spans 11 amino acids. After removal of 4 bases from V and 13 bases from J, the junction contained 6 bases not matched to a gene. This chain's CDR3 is CSAKTSGESYF. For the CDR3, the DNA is TGCAGTGCTAAGACTAGCGGGGAGTCTTACTTC.

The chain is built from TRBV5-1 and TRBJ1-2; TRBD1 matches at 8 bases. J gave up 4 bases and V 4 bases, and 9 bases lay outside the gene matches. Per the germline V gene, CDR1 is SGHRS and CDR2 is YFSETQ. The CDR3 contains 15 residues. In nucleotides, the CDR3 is TGCGCCAGCAGCCTAGGACAGGGAGGAACCTATGGCTACACCTTC. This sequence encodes CASSLGQGGTYGYTF.

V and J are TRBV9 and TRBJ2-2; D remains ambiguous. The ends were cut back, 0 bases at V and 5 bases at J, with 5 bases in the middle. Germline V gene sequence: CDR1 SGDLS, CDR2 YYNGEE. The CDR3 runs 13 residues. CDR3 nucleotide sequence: TGTGCCAGCAGCGTAGATCAAACCGGGGAGCTGTTTTTT. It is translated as CASSVDQTGELFF.

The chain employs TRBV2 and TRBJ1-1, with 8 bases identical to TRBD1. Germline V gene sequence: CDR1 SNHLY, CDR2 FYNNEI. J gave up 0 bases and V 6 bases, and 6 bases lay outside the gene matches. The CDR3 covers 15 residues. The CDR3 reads CASRRGTGVNTEAFF. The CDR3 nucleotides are TGTGCCAGCAGGAGAGGGACAGGAGTGAACACTGAAGCTTTCTTT.

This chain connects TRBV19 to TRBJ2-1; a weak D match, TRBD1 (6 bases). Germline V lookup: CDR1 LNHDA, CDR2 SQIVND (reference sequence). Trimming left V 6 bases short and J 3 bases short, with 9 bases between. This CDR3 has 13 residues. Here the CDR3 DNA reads TGTGCCAGTAGACCGGACAGCTACAATGAGCAGTTCTTC. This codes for CASRPDSYNEQFF.